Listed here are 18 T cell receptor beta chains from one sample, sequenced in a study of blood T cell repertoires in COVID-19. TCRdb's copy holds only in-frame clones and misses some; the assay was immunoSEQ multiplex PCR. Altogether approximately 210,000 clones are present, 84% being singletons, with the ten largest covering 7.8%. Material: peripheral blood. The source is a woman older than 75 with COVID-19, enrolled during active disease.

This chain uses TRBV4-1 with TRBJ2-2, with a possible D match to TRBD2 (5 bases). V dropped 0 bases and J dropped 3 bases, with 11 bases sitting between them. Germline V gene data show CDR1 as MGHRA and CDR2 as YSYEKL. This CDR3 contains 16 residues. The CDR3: CASSQEGSGYTGELFF. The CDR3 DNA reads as TGCGCCAGCAGCCAAGAGGGAAGCGGATACACCGGGGAGCTGTTTTTT.

Here the CDR3 reads CASSPRTGADNQPQHF. CDR3 DNA: TGCGCCAGCAGCCCTCGGACAGGGGCGGACAATCAGCCCCAGCATTTT. The chain links TRBV4-1 to TRBJ1-5; 9 bases are a match to TRBD1. V was pared by 4 bases and J by 3 bases, with 7 bases of the junction left unmatched. This CDR3 is 16 amino acids long. Looked up from germline, CDR1 is MGHRA and CDR2 is YSYEKL.

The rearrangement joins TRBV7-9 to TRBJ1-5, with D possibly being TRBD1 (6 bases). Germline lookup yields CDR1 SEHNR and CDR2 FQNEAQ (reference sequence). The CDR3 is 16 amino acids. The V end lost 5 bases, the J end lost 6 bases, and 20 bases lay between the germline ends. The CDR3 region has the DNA TGTGCCAGCAGCAAACCAGGGGCGCCGGAAGGTCAGCCCCAGCATTTT. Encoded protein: CASSKPGAPEGQPQHF.

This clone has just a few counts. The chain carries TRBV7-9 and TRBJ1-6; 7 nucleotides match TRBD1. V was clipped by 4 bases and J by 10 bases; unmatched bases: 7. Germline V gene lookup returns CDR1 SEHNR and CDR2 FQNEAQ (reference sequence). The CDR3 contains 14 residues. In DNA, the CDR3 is TGTGCCAGCAGCTCGACAGGGAATTGGTCACCCCTCCACTTT. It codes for CASSSTGNWSPLHF.

CDR3 sequence: CASSVAQSYNEQFF. The CDR3 nucleotides read TGCGCCAGCAGCGTCGCACAGTCCTACAATGAGCAGTTCTTC. This sequence joins TRBV5-1 and TRBJ2-1; D gene uncertain. CDR1 is SGHRS and CDR2 is YFSETQ in the germline V gene. This CDR3 region has 14 residues. Deletions cut 4 bases from V and 1 base from J, with 9 bases between.

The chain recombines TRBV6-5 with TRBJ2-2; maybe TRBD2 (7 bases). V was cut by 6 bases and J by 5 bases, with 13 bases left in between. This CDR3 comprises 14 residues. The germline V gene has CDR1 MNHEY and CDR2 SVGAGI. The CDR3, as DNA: TGTGCCAGCAGGGGGGGGCGACCAACCGGGGAGCTGTTTTTT. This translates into CASRGGRPTGELFF.

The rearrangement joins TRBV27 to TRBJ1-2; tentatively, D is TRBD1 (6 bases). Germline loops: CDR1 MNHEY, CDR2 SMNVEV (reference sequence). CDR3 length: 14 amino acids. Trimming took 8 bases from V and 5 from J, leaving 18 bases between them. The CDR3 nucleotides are TGTGCCAGCCGTAGGACAGCTTTAGAGTATGGCTACACCTTC. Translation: CASRRTALEYGYTF.

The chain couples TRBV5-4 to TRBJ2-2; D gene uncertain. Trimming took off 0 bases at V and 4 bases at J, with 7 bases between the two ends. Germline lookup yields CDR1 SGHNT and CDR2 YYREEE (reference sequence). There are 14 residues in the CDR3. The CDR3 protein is CASSLVGGTGELFF. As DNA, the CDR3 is TGTGCCAGCAGCTTGGTCGGCGGCACCGGGGAGCTGTTTTTT.

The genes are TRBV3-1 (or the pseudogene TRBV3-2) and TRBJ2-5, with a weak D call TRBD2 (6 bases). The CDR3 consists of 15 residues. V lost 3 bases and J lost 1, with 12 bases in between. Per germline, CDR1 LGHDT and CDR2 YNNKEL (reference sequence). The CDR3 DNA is TGTGCCAGCAGCCAGGGGGGATCCCTCCAAGAGACCCAGTACTTC. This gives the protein CASSQGGSLQETQYF.

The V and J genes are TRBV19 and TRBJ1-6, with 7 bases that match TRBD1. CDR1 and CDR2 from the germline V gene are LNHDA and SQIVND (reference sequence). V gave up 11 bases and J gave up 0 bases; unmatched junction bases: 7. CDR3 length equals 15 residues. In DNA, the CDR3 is TGTGCCGCTCAGGGGGGCGGCTCCTATAATTCACCCCTCCACTTT. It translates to CAAQGGGSYNSPLHF.

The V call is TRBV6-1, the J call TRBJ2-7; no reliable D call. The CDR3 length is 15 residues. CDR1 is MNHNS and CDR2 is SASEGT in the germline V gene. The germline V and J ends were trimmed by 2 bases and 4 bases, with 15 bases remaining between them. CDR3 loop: CASSEIVHSLYEQYF. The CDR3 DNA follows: TGTGCCAGCAGTGAAATCGTCCACTCCCTGTACGAGCAGTACTTC.

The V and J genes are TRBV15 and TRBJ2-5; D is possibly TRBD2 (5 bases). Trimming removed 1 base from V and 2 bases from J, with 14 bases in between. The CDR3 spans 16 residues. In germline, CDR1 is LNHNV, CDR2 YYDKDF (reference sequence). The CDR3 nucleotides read TGTGCCACCAGCAGAGGGGGTTTGCGGGTACAAGAGACCCAGTACTTC. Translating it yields CATSRGGLRVQETQYF.

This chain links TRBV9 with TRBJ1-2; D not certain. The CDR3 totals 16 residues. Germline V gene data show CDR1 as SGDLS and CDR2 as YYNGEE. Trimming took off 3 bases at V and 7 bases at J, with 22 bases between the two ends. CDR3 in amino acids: CASSASSHGPAGGYTF. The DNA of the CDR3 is TGTGCCAGCAGCGCATCCTCTCACGGCCCCGCGGGTGGCTACACCTTC.

The DNA of the CDR3 is TGTGCCAGCAGTTACTCGATACAGGGCCCTGAAGCTTTCTTT. It is translated as CASSYSIQGPEAFF. The rearrangement links TRBV6-5 to TRBJ1-1; possibly TRBD1 for D (6 bases). Trimming stripped 0 bases from V and 6 bases from J, with 11 bases between. This CDR3 comprises 14 residues. Germline values: CDR1 MNHEY, CDR2 SVGAGI.

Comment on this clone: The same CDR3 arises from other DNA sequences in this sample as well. The CDR3, as DNA: TGCGCCAGCAGCTCAGGACTAGCGGGCGATACGCAGTATTTT. Amino acid sequence: CASSSGLAGDTQYF. The V gene is TRBV5-1, the J gene TRBJ2-3; 11 nucleotides match TRBD2. The CDR3 spans 14 residues. Germline V gene lookup returns CDR1 SGHRS and CDR2 YFSETQ. J was trimmed by 6 bases and V by 3 bases; bases with no gene match: 3.

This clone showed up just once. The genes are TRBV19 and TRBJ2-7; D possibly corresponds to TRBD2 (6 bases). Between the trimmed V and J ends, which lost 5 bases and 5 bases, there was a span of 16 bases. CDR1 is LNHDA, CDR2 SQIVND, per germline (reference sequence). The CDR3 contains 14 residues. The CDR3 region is CASSLPTSQHEQYF. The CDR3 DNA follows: TGTGCCAGTAGTTTGCCGACTAGTCAACACGAGCAGTACTTC.

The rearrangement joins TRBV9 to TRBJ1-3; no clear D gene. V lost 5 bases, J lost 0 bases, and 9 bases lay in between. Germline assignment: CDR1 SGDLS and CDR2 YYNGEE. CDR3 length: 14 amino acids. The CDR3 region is CASSDRSSGNTIYF. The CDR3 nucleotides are TGTGCCAGCAGTGATCGGTCCTCTGGAAACACCATATATTTT.

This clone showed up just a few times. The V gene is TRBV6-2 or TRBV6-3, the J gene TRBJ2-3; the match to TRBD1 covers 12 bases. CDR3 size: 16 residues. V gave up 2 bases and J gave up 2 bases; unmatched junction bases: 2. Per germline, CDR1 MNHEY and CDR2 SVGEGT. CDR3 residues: CASSYGGQGATDTQYF. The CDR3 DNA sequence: TGTGCCAGCAGTTACGGGGGACAGGGGGCCACAGATACGCAGTATTTT.